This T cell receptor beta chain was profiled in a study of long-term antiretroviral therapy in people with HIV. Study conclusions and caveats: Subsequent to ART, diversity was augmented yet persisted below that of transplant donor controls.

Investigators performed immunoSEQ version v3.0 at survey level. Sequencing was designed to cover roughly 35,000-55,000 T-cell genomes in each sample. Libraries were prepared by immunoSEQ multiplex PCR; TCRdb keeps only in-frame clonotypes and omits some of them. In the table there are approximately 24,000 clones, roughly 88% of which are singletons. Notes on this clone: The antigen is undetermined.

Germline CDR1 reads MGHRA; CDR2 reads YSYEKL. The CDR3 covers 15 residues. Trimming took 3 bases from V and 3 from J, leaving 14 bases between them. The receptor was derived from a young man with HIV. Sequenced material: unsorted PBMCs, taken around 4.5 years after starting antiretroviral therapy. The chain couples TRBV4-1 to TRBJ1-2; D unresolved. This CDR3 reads CASSQGKEPYYGYTF. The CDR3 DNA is TGCGCCAGCAGCCAGGGAAAGGAGCCCTACTATGGCTACACCTTC.